The T cell receptor (beta chain) described here comes from a study of cytomegalovirus exposure and HLA in healthy donors. About the study: Unique TCR beta sequences numbering about 100 million came from approximately 180 million T cells in an earlier analysis. There were about 85 million unique TCRs (from HLA-typed donors) in an early data release. Study-level results: It emerged from a later analysis that several of the most significant clusters appeared to be linked to common viral pathogens. When presence/absence was analysed, sequencing depth was taken to be roughly uniform across donors.

Trimming took 3 bases from V and 1 from J; bases not matched to a gene: 6. Per germline, CDR1 SGHKS and CDR2 YYEKEE (reference sequence). This CDR3 comprises 15 residues. Concerning this clone itself: Its antigen is unknown.

The study ran its PCR with 60 Vbeta and 13 Jbeta primers. Clones were sequenced by immunoSEQ multiplex PCR, and TCRdb holds only the in-frame ones, with some missing. The sample comprises roughly 190,000 clones, approximately 83% of which are singletons, and approximately 10% rests with the top ten. The rearrangement joins TRBV5-5 to TRBJ1-1, with TRBD1 matching over 7 bases. The clonotype was recovered from a woman aged 45-59 years in good health and CMV-seropositive. The sample was PBMCs. The CDR3 coding sequence is TGTGCCAGCAGCTCCACATGGACAGGGAACACTGAAGCTTTCTTT. Protein product: CASSSTWTGNTEAFF.